Sequencing of this T cell receptor beta chain was carried out in a study of T-cell reconstitution after alpha-beta-depleted transplantation in children. V lost 0 bases and J 8 bases, leaving 24 bases between the germline ends. Germline V gives CDR1 SGDLS, CDR2 YYNGEE. This CDR3 region has 18 residues. Unique molecular identifiers were incorporated when the TCRbeta library was constructed. TCRdb re-analysed the PCR reads in MiXCR, keeping a single row per CDR3 protein. The repertoire holds around 370,000 distinct CDR3 sequences, with under 20% as singletons. This clonotype was seen more than once but under ten times.

The starting material was PBMCs, mostly from graft donor cells, obtained 360 days after TCRalphabeta/CD19-depleted stem cell transplant. The chain combines TRBV9 with TRBJ2-1; TRBD2 might be the D (6 bases). This receptor was taken from a male patient between 2 and 9 years old who had a stem cell transplant for acute lymphoblastic leukemia, so the T cells may come from the graft donor. The CDR3: CASSVDPPGLTTIDEQFF. The CDR3 DNA reads as TGTGCCAGCAGCGTAGACCCCCCCGGACTAACAACCATCGATGAGCAGTTCTTC.